This is a list of T cell receptor beta chains from one sample in a study of T cells after yellow fever vaccination. TCRdb called the 5' RACE reads again in MiXCR, with one record for every CDR3 protein. The profile shows around 300,000 distinct CDR3 sequences, over 10% of them singletons. This specimen consisted of CD4+ T cells sorted from PBMCs, obtained 45 days after the yellow fever booster vaccination. The receptors were gathered from a man aged 25 to 40 who received the YFV17D yellow fever vaccine. Each CDR3 is given with its conserved first and last residue. D genes are given only for firm matches. A row's size may be missing; if present it is once, few, many or a size class.

>TRBV4-2|few|TRBJ2-7|NA
CASSHRNPLSEGPTYEQYF
TGTGCCAGCAGCCATCGTAACCCCCTTTCAGAAGGGCCCACCTACGAGCAGTACTTC
>TRBV24-1|few|TRBJ2-3|NA
CATGLEITDTQYF
TGTGCCACCGGCCTAGAGATCACAGATACGCAGTATTTT
>TRBV7-9|NA|TRBJ2-3|TRBD2
CASSQEHAGGFDTQYF
TGTGCCAGCAGCCAAGAACACGCGGGAGGGTTCGATACGCAGTATTTT
>TRBV7-9|NA|TRBJ2-7|TRBD2
CASSSPGTSENYEQYF
TGTGCCAGCAGCTCACCTGGGACTAGCGAGAACTACGAGCAGTACTTC
>TRBV10-2|few|TRBJ2-1|NA
CASSGGVGTDYNEQFF
TGCGCCAGCAGTGGGGGGGTGGGGACTGATTACAATGAGCAGTTCTTC
>TRBV5-1|many|TRBJ2-1|TRBD2
CASSPKILAAPNEQFF
TGCGCCAGCAGCCCTAAGATACTAGCGGCTCCTAATGAGCAGTTCTTC
>TRBV20-1|NA|TRBJ1-5|NA
CSARSRSNQPQHF
TGCAGTGCTAGGTCCAGGAGCAATCAGCCCCAGCATTTT
>TRBV20-1|many|TRBJ1-2|NA
CSARGSDTANYGYTF
TGCAGTGCTAGAGGGTCGGATACCGCTAACTATGGCTACACCTTC
>TRBV7-2|NA|TRBJ2-3|NA
CASSPPGPRDTQYF
TGTGCCAGCAGCCCACCGGGGCCGAGAGATACGCAGTATTTT
>TRBV5-1|NA|TRBJ2-5|NA
CASSVDTEETQYF
TGCGCCAGCAGCGTTGACACAGAAGAGACCCAGTACTTC
>TRBV5-6|NA|TRBJ1-3|NA
CASSFLGGAAGNTIYF
TGTGCCAGCAGCTTTTTGGGTGGCGCCGCTGGAAACACCATATATTTT
>TRBV7-9|NA|TRBJ2-2|TRBD2
CASSPKLAANTGELFF
TGTGCCAGCAGCCCGAAGCTAGCGGCAAACACCGGGGAGCTGTTTTTT
>TRBV2|NA|TRBJ2-1|NA
CATRRDHSYNEQFF
TGTGCCACCCGCCGGGACCACTCCTACAATGAGCAGTTCTTC
>TRBV5-6|few|TRBJ1-2|TRBD1
CASSHQGRGQGGYTF
TGTGCCAGCAGCCACCAAGGCAGGGGGCAAGGCGGCTACACCTTC
>TRBV29-1|many|TRBJ1-5|NA
CSASVAINQPQHF
TGCAGCGCTTCTGTGGCGATCAATCAGCCCCAGCATTTT
>TRBV20-1|NA|TRBJ2-5|TRBD2
CSARDLLASGRGAQETQYF
TGCAGTGCTAGAGATCTCTTGGCTAGCGGAAGAGGGGCCCAAGAGACCCAGTACTTC
>TRBV20-1|few|TRBJ2-1|TRBD2
CSASGLAGAYNEQFF
TGCAGTGCTTCGGGACTAGCGGGAGCTTACAATGAGCAGTTCTTC
>TRBV28|NA|TRBJ2-1|TRBD2
CASSFQRDGVRGNNEQFF
TGTGCCAGCAGTTTTCAGCGGGACGGGGTGAGGGGAAACAATGAGCAGTTCTTC
>TRBV7-2|NA|TRBJ2-7|TRBD2
CASSVRLAGYEQYF
TGTGCCAGCAGCGTGCGACTAGCGGGGTACGAGCAGTACTTC
>TRBV10-3|many|TRBJ2-5|NA
CAIRVGDSETQYF
TGTGCCATCAGGGTTGGCGATTCAGAGACCCAGTACTTC
>TRBV12-3/TRBV12-4|NA|TRBJ2-2|NA
CASSWQGGTGELFF
TGTGCCAGCAGTTGGCAGGGGGGCACCGGGGAGCTGTTTTTT
>TRBV5-1|NA|TRBJ2-7|TRBD1
CASSLAGQGISYEQYF
TGCGCCAGCAGCTTGGCCGGACAGGGGATCTCCTACGAGCAGTACTTC
>TRBV24-1|few|TRBJ1-5|TRBD1
CATSASTGPNQPQHF
TGTGCCACCAGTGCGTCGACAGGGCCCAATCAGCCCCAGCATTTT
>TRBV3-1|few|TRBJ2-5|NA
CASTQTSEETQYF
TGTGCCAGCACCCAGACAAGTGAAGAGACCCAGTACTTC
>TRBV3-1|few|TRBJ2-2|TRBD2
CASSRGEGVTGELFF
TGTGCCAGCAGCCGCGGGGAGGGAGTCACCGGGGAGCTGTTTTTT
>TRBV6-1|few|TRBJ2-1|NA
CASSEGDILNEQFF
TGTGCCAGCTCGGAGGGGGACATCCTCAATGAGCAGTTCTTC
>TRBV7-2|many|TRBJ2-3|TRBD2
CASSLMGGNTDTQYF
TGTGCCAGCAGCTTAATGGGAGGGAACACAGATACGCAGTATTTT
>TRBV20-1|few|TRBJ2-7|NA
CSARSSTQGQYEQYF
TGCAGTGCTAGAAGCAGCACTCAAGGACAGTACGAGCAGTACTTC
>TRBV29-1|NA|TRBJ2-3|NA
CSVDRQGLTDTQYF
TGCAGCGTTGATCGGCAGGGGCTCACAGATACGCAGTATTTT
>TRBV6-2/TRBV6-3|NA|TRBJ2-2|TRBD2
CASSQLAGGTGELFF
TGTGCCAGCAGTCAACTAGCGGGAGGGACCGGGGAGCTGTTTTTT
>TRBV20-1|NA|TRBJ2-1|NA
CSAYNTGNEQFF
TGCAGTGCCTACAACACAGGCAATGAGCAGTTCTTC
>TRBV5-6|few|TRBJ2-1|NA
CASSLEVIAMAYNEQFF
TGTGCCAGCAGCTTGGAAGTGATAGCCATGGCTTACAATGAGCAGTTCTTC
>TRBV3-1|few|TRBJ2-1|NA
CASSQDSSTYNEQFF
TGTGCCAGCAGCCAAGACAGTTCAACCTACAATGAGCAGTTCTTC
>TRBV20-1|many|TRBJ2-1|NA
CSAQRLSAYNEQFF
TGCAGTGCCCAGAGACTAAGCGCCTACAATGAGCAGTTCTTC
>TRBV18|NA|TRBJ2-7|TRBD2
CASSPSGRFSYEQYF
TGTGCCAGCTCACCTAGCGGGAGGTTCTCCTACGAGCAGTACTTC
>TRBV29-1|many|TRBJ2-5|NA
CSVTSKKETQYF
TGCAGCGTTACGTCCAAGAAAGAGACCCAGTACTTC
>TRBV7-2|NA|TRBJ2-1|NA
CASSLEDRRTNEQFF
TGTGCCAGCAGCTTAGAGGACCGGCGGACTAATGAGCAGTTCTTC
>TRBV7-2|few|TRBJ1-4|TRBD1
CASSFQGANNEKLFF
TGTGCCAGCAGTTTTCAGGGGGCTAATAATGAAAAACTGTTTTTT
>TRBV28|many|TRBJ2-5|NA
CASASSTRTQYF
TGTGCCAGCGCCAGTTCGACAAGAACCCAGTACTTC
>TRBV11-2|few|TRBJ2-1|NA
CASSRNRAGNEQFF
TGTGCCAGCAGTCGCAACCGAGCGGGCAATGAGCAGTTCTTC
>TRBV19|few|TRBJ2-1|TRBD2
CASSIMARGRAEQFF
TGTGCCAGTAGTATAATGGCTCGGGGGAGGGCTGAGCAGTTCTTC